A selection of T cell receptor beta chains follows, all from one sample in a study of blood T cell repertoires in COVID-19. TCRdb's table, derived via immunoSEQ multiplex PCR, lists solely in-frame clones and lacks some. In the table there are tens of thousands of clones, about 90% of which are singletons. Sequencing used peripheral blood. The receptors derive from a woman in her 70s with acute or convalescent COVID-19. Each CDR3 is given without its conserved first and last residue. Clone size is stated in some rows and not others, as once, few, many or a class when expanded.

clone_size j_call v_call cdr3_aa
NA TRBJ2-3 TRBV5-1 ASSQLAGGRDTQY
NA TRBJ2-3 TRBV7-2 ASSPRLAGGGADTQY
NA TRBJ2-1 TRBV11-3 ASSPREAGGGNEQF
NA TRBJ2-5 TRBV7-2 ASSLSSGGGQETQY
NA TRBJ1-5 TRBV28 ASNYLGTSSNQPQH
NA TRBJ2-3 TRBV4-1 ASSQDPVSTDTQY
NA TRBJ2-5 TRBV9 ASSVELKETQY
once TRBJ2-2 TRBV12-3/TRBV12-4 ASGQGGIGELF
NA TRBJ2-3 TRBV4-3 ASSRGRGVGDTQY
NA TRBJ2-3 TRBV2 ASSPLGLATDTQY
NA TRBJ1-3 TRBV5-4 ASSLAGGGALSGNTIY
NA TRBJ1-4 TRBV11-2 ASRNPGQGNQKLF
NA TRBJ1-2 TRBV7-9 ASSDRDRVYGYT
few TRBJ1-1 TRBV6-2/TRBV6-3 ASSYSDRDTEAF
NA TRBJ1-5 TRBV18 ASSPQGPSPSNQPQH
NA TRBJ2-2 TRBV15 ATSREGLRELF
NA TRBJ2-3 TRBV14 ASSPGLAGGPVYTQY
NA TRBJ1-2 TRBV7-9 ASSLASGDYGYT
NA TRBJ1-1 TRBV7-2 ASSSQGLPMNTEAF
NA TRBJ2-2 TRBV7-6 ASSSLEEGPAHWAGELF
NA TRBJ1-2 TRBV6-5 ASSSQGHDGYT
NA TRBJ1-1 TRBV30 ACSGTEAF